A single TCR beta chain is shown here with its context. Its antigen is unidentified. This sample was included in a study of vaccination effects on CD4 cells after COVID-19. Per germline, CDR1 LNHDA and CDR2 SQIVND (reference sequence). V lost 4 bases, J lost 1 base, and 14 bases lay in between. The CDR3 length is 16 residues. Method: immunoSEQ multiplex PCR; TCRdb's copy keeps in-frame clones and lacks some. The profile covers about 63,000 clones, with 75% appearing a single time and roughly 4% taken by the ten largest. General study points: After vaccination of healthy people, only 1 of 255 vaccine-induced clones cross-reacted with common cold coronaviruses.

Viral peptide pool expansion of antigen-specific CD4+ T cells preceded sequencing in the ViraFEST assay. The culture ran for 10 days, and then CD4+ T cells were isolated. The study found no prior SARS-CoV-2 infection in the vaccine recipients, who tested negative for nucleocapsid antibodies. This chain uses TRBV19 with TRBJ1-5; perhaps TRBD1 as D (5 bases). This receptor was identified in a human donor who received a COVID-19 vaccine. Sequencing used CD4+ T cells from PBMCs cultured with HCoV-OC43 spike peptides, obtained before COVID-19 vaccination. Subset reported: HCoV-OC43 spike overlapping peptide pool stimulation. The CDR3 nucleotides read TGTGCCAGTAGTACCCCCGGGAGACAGAGCAATCAGCCCCAGCATTTT. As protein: CASSTPGRQSNQPQHF.